The clone carrying this T cell receptor beta chain was detected many times. Amplified regions were TCR beta CDR3 sequences from RNA transcripts. The HTBI primer set drove a first-round RT-PCR of the TCR CDR3. TCRdb reanalysed the multiplex PCR reads using MiXCR and keeps one entry per CDR3 protein. Here the sample spans roughly 570,000 distinct CDR3 sequences, 15% to 18% being singletons. CDR1 SGHAT and CDR2 FQNNGV come from the germline V gene. This CDR3 has 16 amino acids. Germline trimming cut 0 bases from V and 7 bases from J; bases unmatched to any gene: 6. The data derive from a study of T cells in Graves' hyperthyroidism and ophthalmopathy. On the basis of clinical symptoms, serum thyroxine and TRAb, thyroid ultrasound and orbital computed tomography, diagnoses were made. Out of over 9 ml of fresh peripheral blood came the PBMCs.

This rearrangement joins TRBV11-2 to TRBJ2-1; 10 positions agree with TRBD2. The sequence was obtained from a woman in her twenties or thirties with Graves' hyperthyroidism. The material sequenced was blood. CDR3 bases: TGTGCCAGCAGCTTAGAAATAGCGGGAGGTGCAAATGAGCAGTTCTTC. This gives the protein CASSLEIAGGANEQFF.